This T cell receptor beta chain was recovered during a study of cytomegalovirus exposure and HLA in healthy donors. Overall study results and limits: In the 100 to 150 validation repertoires, around 95% of cluster scores exceeded 0, per a later analysis. It was approximately 150 TCR beta chains that were listed as cytomegalovirus-associated.

A remark on this clone: Its target is unknown.

Clones were read by immunoSEQ multiplex PCR, and TCRdb kept only the in-frame ones, dropping some. The top ten clones hold 1% of a sample with over 250,000 clones, 86% of them seen once. This TCR came from a woman aged 18-29 years in good health and CMV-seronegative. Specimen: PBMCs.

The CDR3 DNA is TGTGCCAGCAGCGAAACGACCGGGACAGGGGGATCACCCCTCCACTTT. Its protein product is CASSETTGTGGSPLHF. The chain carries TRBV9 and TRBJ1-6; 11 nucleotides agree with TRBD1. The CDR3 contains 16 residues. From germline, CDR1 is SGDLS and CDR2 YYNGEE. V lost 3 bases, J lost 10 bases, and 9 bases stayed unmatched.